This entry describes one T cell receptor beta chain. This entry is derived from a study of blood T cells in healthy people across ages. Extracted total RNA amounted to at least 5.5 micrograms for each sample. Using a J-beta primer mix together with a sample-barcoded 5' primer, a second PCR was run for roughly 6 to 11 cycles. TCRdb analysed the 5' RACE reads with MiXCR anew, one entry per CDR3 protein. The repertoire holds 800,000 to 1,300,000 distinct CDR3 sequences, with almost 25% as singletons. A further study also used this sample, focusing on T cells of mothers and their children.

The sequenced material came from blood. The TCR comes from a girl aged 2-10 years in good health.

DNA of the CDR3: TGCAGTGCTAGCGAGACAGGCACAGATACGCAGTATTTT. Protein sequence: CSASETGTDTQYF. The chain is built from TRBV20-1 and TRBJ2-3, with D possibly matching TRBD1 (5 bases). The CDR3 loop spans 13 amino acids. The V end was cut by 3 bases, the J end by 1 base, with 8 bases between. Germline CDR1 reads DFQATT; CDR2 reads SNEGSKA (reference sequence).